The entry below describes one TCR beta chain. Its antigen is unidentified. Germline CDR1 is SGHRS and CDR2 is YFSETQ. The CDR3 is 13 amino acids. V shed 2 bases and J shed 8 bases, with 11 bases lying between them. The data stem from a study of cytomegalovirus exposure and HLA in healthy donors. General study points: Under in vitro conditions, three CMV-associated chains were confirmed as specific for CMV antigens. That first-cohort TCR clusters tended to co-occur in the 95 to 150 validation repertoires was found in a later analysis.

The donors were in the approximately 120-subject validation cohort; that cohort was separate from the roughly 730-subject first cohort. Clones were sequenced by immunoSEQ multiplex PCR, and TCRdb holds only the in-frame ones, with some missing. The data show fewer than 120,000 clones, with 88% seen just once and more than 1.4% held by the top ten. This sequence originates from a woman between 25 and 40 years old in good health and CMV-seropositive. The sequenced sample was PBMCs. This chain links TRBV5-1 with TRBJ2-1, with D tentatively TRBD2 (5 bases). CDR3 sequence (DNA): TGCGCCAGCAGCTTCGGGCTAGCCTATGAGCAGTTCTTC. This sequence encodes CASSFGLAYEQFF.